Each of the 15 T cell receptor beta chains below was sequenced from the same sample in a study of tumor and adjacent non-tumor tissue in lung cancer. TCRbeta libraries were built with three rounds of nested PCR, modified from ARM-PCR. TCRdb independently ran MiXCR on the multiplex PCR reads; one entry per CDR3 protein. The table lists approximately 100,000 distinct CDR3 sequences, approximately 71% of them singletons, with 35% to 40% in the top ten. No cell sorting was done before RNA was extracted from the tissue. The sample consisted of lung tumor tissue. These receptors came from a woman aged 55-69 years with non-small cell lung cancer.

Comment on this clonotype: A much more abundant neighbour one base away suggests this may be a read error. CDR3 in amino acids: CANILPRADEPSSSYNSPLHF. The CDR3 region has the DNA TGTGCCAACATCCTCCCGCGGGCCGATGAACCTTCGAGCTCCTATAATTCACCCCTCCACTTT. The rearrangement joins TRBV6-2 or TRBV6-3 to TRBJ1-6; D remains ambiguous. Per the germline V gene, CDR1 is MNHEY and CDR2 is SVGEGT. The CDR3 length is 21 residues. V was clipped by 10 bases and J by 0 bases, with 31 bases between them.

With regard to this clonotype: This may come from a read error, since a much larger clone is one base off. This chain connects TRBV20-1 to TRBJ1-1, with D uncertain. The CDR3 is made up of 13 amino acids. V lost 4 bases, J lost 4 bases, and 13 bases lay in between. From germline, CDR1 is DFQATT and CDR2 SNEGSKA (reference sequence). The CDR3 protein is CSATIPGRTEAFF. Here the CDR3 DNA reads TGCAGTGCTACCATACCAGGACGCACTGAAGCTTTCTTT.

The V call is TRBV20-1, the J call TRBJ2-3; no reliable D call. The CDR3 consists of 14 residues. Trimming shortened V by 5 bases and J by 3 bases, and 15 bases separated the two germline ends. Germline V CDR1 and CDR2: DFQATT, SNEGSKA (reference sequence). Here the CDR3 reads CSARRPIKTDTQYF. The CDR3 nucleotides read TGCAGTGCTCGAAGGCCTATCAAGACAGATACGCAGTATTTT.

In its sample, this clonotype was seen a few times. V is TRBV7-9 and J is TRBJ2-1; the match to TRBD1 covers 7 bases. The CDR3 runs to 15 residues. Germline CDR1 reads SEHNR; CDR2 reads FQNEAQ (reference sequence). Trimming cost V 3 bases and J 7 bases; bases outside gene matches: 9. The CDR3 DNA reads as TGTGCCAGCAGCTTCTACGACAGGGTTAGGAATGAGCAGTTCTTC. Translated, it gives CASSFYDRVRNEQFF.

Comment on this clonotype: This is likely a read error, given that the CDR3 carries no conserved phenylalanine or tryptophan at its end. The CDR3, as DNA: TGTGCCAGCAGTCGGCGGACCACAGATACGCAGTATCTT. Protein: CASSRRTTDTQYL. This sequence joins TRBV28 and TRBJ2-3; D unresolved. V was clipped by 5 bases and J by 2 bases, with 8 bases between them. The CDR3 sequence is 13 residues long. Germline V lookup: CDR1 MDHEN, CDR2 SYDVKM.

The chain is built from TRBV11-2 and TRBJ2-1, with D tentatively TRBD2 (7 bases). The germline V gene has CDR1 SGHAT and CDR2 FQNNGV. The CDR3 is 17 residues long. V dropped 7 bases and J dropped 3 bases, with 22 bases sitting between them. The CDR3 sequence: CASNPILGGGHYNEQFF. DNA for the CDR3: TGTGCCAGCAACCCCATCTTAGGGGGGGGACACTACAATGAGCAGTTCTTC.

Concerning this clonotype itself: The junction does not match germline at one end; this may be a read error. The chain combines TRBV12-3 or TRBV12-4 with TRBJ2-5, with D perhaps matching TRBD2 (5 bases). This CDR3 contains 17 residues. The CDR3 nucleotides are TGCGCCAGCTCCATAAGGACTGGCTGGAAGCTACAAGAGACCCAGTACTTC. Translating it yields CASSIRTGWKLQETQYF.

The chain is built from TRBV28 and TRBJ1-5, with D possibly TRBD1 on 5 matching bases. Germline V gene data show CDR1 as MDHEN and CDR2 as SYDVKM. V was clipped by 10 bases and J by 10 bases, with 17 bases between them. This CDR3 contains 12 residues. This CDR3 reads CANRRGATPQHF. The CDR3, as DNA: TGTGCCAACAGACGAGGGGCCACTCCCCAGCATTTT.

In the case of this clonotype: At one boundary the junction diverges from the germline segment, which might be a read error. This chain connects TRBV11-3 to TRBJ2-1, with TRBD1 matching over 7 bases. This CDR3 spans 15 amino acids. Germline CDR1 is SGHNT and CDR2 is YENEEA. The CDR3 bases are TGTGCCAGTAGCTTAGAGTCAACCAGGGGGTTCGGGCAGTTCTTC. It codes for CASSLESTRGFGQFF.

The rearrangement joins TRBV6-5 to TRBJ2-2, with 7 bases aligning to TRBD2. The V and J ends lost 5 bases and 5 bases, in that order; junction bases with no gene match: 5. This CDR3 has 14 residues. Germline CDR1 is MNHEY and CDR2 is SVGAGI. CDR3 in amino acids: CASSPWGGTGELFF. The CDR3, as DNA: TGTGCCAGCAGTCCATGGGGAGGGACCGGGGAGCTGTTTTTT.

This clonotype was found a few times. The chain combines TRBV4-1 with TRBJ1-2; D might be TRBD1 (6 bases). The V and J ends lost 6 bases and 4 bases respectively, with 18 bases between them. The CDR3 spans 15 residues. Germline V lookup: CDR1 MGHRA, CDR2 YSYEKL. The CDR3 loop reads CASRRGPGASYGYTF. CDR3 coding DNA: TGCGCCAGCAGGCGCGGCCCGGGGGCGAGCTATGGCTACACCTTC.

Regarding this clonotype: Likely a read error: the CDR3 ends without its conserved phenylalanine or tryptophan. This rearrangement joins TRBV29-1 to TRBJ1-4, with 10 positions matching TRBD1. Looked up from germline, CDR1 is SQVTM and CDR2 is ANQGSEA. The CDR3 spans 13 residues. The CDR3 coding sequence is TGCAGCGTGGGGGACAGGGGATATGAAAATCTGTTTTCT. This gives the protein CSVGDRGYENLFS.

Note on this clonotype: At one end, the junction sequence differs from germline, possibly due to a read error. The V and J genes are TRBV28 and TRBJ2-2; possible D gene TRBD1, 5 bases. The CDR3 contains 15 residues. The germline CDR1 and CDR2 sequences are MDHEN and SYDVKM. The CDR3 sequence: CASSLGLHRTRELFF. CDR3 nucleotides: TGTGCAAGCAGTTTGGGGCTTCATCGCACCAGGGAGCTGTTTTTT.

This clonotype came up once. This may be a read error, as it is one base from a much larger clone. V and J are TRBV29-1 and TRBJ1-1; D ambiguous. The V end was cut by 7 bases, the J end by 3 bases, with 12 bases between. The CDR3 consists of 12 residues. In germline, CDR1 is SQVTM, CDR2 ANQGSEA. The CDR3 here is CSALQFDTEAFF. DNA for the CDR3: TGCAGCGCCCTACAGTTCGACACTGAAGCTTTCTTT.

This clonotype was seen many times. The V and J genes are TRBV7-9 and TRBJ2-4, with TRBD1 matching over 7 bases. J gave up 9 bases and V 4 bases, and 9 bases lay outside the gene matches. This CDR3 has 14 amino acids. Germline CDR1 reads SEHNR; CDR2 reads FQNEAQ (reference sequence). The CDR3 loop is CASSSGTVGGIQYF. CDR3 coding DNA: TGTGCCAGCAGCTCCGGGACAGTCGGCGGCATTCAGTACTTC.